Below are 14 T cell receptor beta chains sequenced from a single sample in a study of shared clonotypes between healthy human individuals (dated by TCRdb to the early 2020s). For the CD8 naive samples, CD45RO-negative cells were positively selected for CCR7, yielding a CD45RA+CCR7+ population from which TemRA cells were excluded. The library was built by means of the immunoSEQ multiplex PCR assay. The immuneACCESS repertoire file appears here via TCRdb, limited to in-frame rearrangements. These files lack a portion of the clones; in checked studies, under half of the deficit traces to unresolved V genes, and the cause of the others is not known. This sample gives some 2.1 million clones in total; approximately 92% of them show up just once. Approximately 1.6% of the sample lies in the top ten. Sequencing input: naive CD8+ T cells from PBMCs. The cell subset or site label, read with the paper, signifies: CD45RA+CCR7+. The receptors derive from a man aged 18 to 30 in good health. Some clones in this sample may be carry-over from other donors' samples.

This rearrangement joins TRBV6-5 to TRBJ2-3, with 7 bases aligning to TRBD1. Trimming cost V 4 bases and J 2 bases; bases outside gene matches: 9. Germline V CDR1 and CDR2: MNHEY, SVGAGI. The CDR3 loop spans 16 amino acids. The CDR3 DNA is TGTGCCAGCAGTTCCCCGCAGGGGGTAGACACAGATACGCAGTATTTT. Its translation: CASSSPQGVDTDTQYF.

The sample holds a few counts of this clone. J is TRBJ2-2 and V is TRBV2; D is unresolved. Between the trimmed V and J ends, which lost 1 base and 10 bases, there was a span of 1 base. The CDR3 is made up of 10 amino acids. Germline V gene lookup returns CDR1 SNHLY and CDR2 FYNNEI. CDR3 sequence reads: CASSEVELFF. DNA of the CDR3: TGTGCCAGCAGTGAAGTGGAGCTGTTTTTT.

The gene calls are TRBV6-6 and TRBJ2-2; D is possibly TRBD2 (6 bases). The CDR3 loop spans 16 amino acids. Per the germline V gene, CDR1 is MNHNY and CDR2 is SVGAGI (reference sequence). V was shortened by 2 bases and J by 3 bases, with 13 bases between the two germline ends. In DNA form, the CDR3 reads TGTGCCAGCAGTTACCCCGGGAGCGGCTACACCGGGGAGCTGTTTTTT. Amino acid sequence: CASSYPGSGYTGELFF.

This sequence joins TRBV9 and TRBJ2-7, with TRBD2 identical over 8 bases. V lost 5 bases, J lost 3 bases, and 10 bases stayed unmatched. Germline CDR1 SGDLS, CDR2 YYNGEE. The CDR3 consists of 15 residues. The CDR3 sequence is CASSISAGDLYEQYF. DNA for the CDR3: TGTGCCAGCAGTATATCAGCGGGAGATCTCTACGAGCAGTACTTC.

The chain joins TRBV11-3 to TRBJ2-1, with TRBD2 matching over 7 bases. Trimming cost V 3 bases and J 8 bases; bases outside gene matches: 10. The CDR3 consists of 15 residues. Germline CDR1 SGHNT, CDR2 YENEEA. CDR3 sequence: CASSFSGTTGDEQFF. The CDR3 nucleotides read TGTGCCAGCAGCTTTTCCGGGACTACGGGCGATGAGCAGTTCTTC. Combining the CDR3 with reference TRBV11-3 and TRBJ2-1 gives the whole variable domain EAGVVQSPRYKIIEKKQPVAFWCNPISGHNTLYWYLQNLGQGPELLIRYENEEAVDDSQLPKDRFSAERLKGVDSTLKIQPAELGDSAVYLCASSFSGTTGDEQFFGPGTRLTVL.

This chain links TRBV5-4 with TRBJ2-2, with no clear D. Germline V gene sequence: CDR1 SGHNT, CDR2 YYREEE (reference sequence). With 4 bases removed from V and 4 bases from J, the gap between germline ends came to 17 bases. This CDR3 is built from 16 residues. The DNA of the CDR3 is TGTGCCAGCAGCACCCCAGAAAGGGATGTCACCGGGGAGCTGTTTTTT. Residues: CASSTPERDVTGELFF.

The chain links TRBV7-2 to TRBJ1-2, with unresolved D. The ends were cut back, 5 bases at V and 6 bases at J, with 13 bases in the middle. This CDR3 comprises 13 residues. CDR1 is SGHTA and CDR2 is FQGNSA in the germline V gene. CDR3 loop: CASSPRSRDGYTF. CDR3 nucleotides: TGTGCCAGCAGCCCAAGGTCCCGGGATGGCTACACCTTC.

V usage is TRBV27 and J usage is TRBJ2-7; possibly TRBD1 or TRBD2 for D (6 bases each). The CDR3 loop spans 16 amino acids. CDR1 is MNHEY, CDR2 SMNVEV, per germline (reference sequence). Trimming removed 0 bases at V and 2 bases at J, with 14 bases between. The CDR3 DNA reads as TGTGCCAGCAGTTTATCTCCGGGGGCACCTACCTACGAGCAGTACTTC. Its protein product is CASSLSPGAPTYEQYF.

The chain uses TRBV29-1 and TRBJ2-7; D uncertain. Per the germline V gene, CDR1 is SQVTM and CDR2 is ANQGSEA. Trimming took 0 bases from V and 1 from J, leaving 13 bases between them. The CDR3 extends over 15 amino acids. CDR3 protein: CSVEDEHQSSYEQYF. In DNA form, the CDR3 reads TGCAGCGTTGAAGATGAGCACCAATCATCCTACGAGCAGTACTTC.

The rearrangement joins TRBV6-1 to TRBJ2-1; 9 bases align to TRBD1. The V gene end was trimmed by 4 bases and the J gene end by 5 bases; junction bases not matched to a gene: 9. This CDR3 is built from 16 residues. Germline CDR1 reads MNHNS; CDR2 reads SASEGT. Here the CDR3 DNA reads TGTGCCAGCAGTGCCTACAGGGGGCTGAGTAACAATGAGCAGTTCTTC. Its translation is CASSAYRGLSNNEQFF.

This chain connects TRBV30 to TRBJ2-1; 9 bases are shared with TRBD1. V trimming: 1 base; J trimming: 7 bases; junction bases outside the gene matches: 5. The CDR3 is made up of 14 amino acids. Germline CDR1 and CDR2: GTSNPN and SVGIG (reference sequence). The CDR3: CAWSERDRENEQFF. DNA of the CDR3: TGTGCCTGGAGTGAACGGGACAGGGAAAATGAGCAGTTCTTC.

CDR3 protein: CASSLERASYEQYF. The CDR3, as DNA: TGTGCCAGCAGCTTAGAACGGGCCTCCTACGAGCAGTACTTC. The chain is built from TRBV7-6 and TRBJ2-7; D gene uncertain. Germline V gene sequence: CDR1 SGHVS, CDR2 FNYEAQ. Trimming shortened V by 1 base and J by 0 bases, and 7 bases separated the two germline ends. The CDR3 extends over 14 amino acids.

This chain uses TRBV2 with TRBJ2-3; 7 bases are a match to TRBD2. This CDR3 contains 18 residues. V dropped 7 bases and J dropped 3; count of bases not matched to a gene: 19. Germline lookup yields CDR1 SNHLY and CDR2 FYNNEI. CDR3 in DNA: TGTGCCAGCACCGAGGGGCAAACGGTGGCGGGAGTTACAGATACGCAGTATTTT. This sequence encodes CASTEGQTVAGVTDTQYF.

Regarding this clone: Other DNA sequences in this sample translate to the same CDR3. Here the CDR3 reads CASSPRGEQYF. CDR3 coding DNA: TGTGCCAGCAGTCCCAGGGGCGAGCAGTACTTC. The chain employs TRBV6-1 and TRBJ2-7; maybe TRBD1 (6 bases). Germline CDR1 reads MNHNS; CDR2 reads SASEGT. This CDR3 is 11 amino acids long. V gave up 5 bases and J gave up 6 bases, with 8 bases separating them.